One and the same sample provided the 29 T cell receptor beta chains below, sequenced in a study of OX40 agonist ivuxolimab in advanced cancers. The data were produced by immunoSEQ multiplex PCR, yet TCRdb's version contains in-frame clones alone and is incomplete. Seen here are over 40,000 clones, more than 75% observed once, and the top ten hold 0.38%. Sample: CD4+ or CD8+ T cells sorted from blood, taken in a trial of the OX40 agonist ivuxolimab. All receptors derive from an adult with an advanced solid tumor such as melanoma, head and neck, liver or kidney cancer.

This chain connects TRBV5-1 to TRBJ1-2; D gene unclear. CDR1 is SGHRS, CDR2 YFSETQ, per germline. CDR3 length equals 14 residues. Trimming took 7 bases from V and 5 from J, leaving 18 bases between them. The CDR3 spells CASGDIAPSYGYTF. CDR3 nucleotides: TGCGCCAGCGGAGACATCGCACCCTCTTATGGCTACACCTTC.

The chain joins TRBV7-8 to TRBJ2-3; TRBD2 aligns across 8 bases. V lost 1 base to trimming and J lost 7 bases; unmatched junction nucleotides: 7. This CDR3 has 15 residues. CDR1 and CDR2 from the germline V gene are SGHVS and FQNEAQ. The CDR3 bases are TGTGCCAGCAGCTTAGAGGCGGGAGGTATAAATACGCAGTATTTT. Translating gives CASSLEAGGINTQYF.

The gene calls are TRBV18 and TRBJ2-6; 8 bases are a match to TRBD2. With V trimmed by 3 bases and J by 0 bases, 7 bases remained unmatched. CDR1 and CDR2 (germline): KGHSH, LQKENI. This CDR3 is built from 18 residues. In nucleotides, the CDR3 is TGTGCCAGCTCACCGGGACTAGTATCCCTCTCTGGGGCCAACGTCCTGACTTTC. Its protein is CASSPGLVSLSGANVLTF.

The chain couples TRBV18 to TRBJ1-5; D gene unclear. Between the trimmed V and J ends, which lost 0 bases and 6 bases, there was a span of 3 bases. Germline CDR1 KGHSH, CDR2 LQKENI. The CDR3 loop spans 12 amino acids. CDR3 residues: CASSPPGQPQHF. DNA of the CDR3: TGTGCCAGCTCACCACCGGGTCAGCCCCAGCATTTT.

The V call is TRBV7-8, the J call TRBJ2-7; 7 nucleotides agree with TRBD2. The CDR3 extends over 13 amino acids. With V trimmed by 5 bases and J by 3 bases, 4 bases remained unmatched. Germline CDR1 reads SGHVS; CDR2 reads FQNEAQ. CDR3 loop: CASSPGLGYEQYF. The CDR3 region has the DNA TGTGCCAGCAGCCCCGGACTAGGCTACGAGCAGTACTTC.

The chain combines TRBV5-8 with TRBJ2-3; D unresolved. The CDR3 runs to 14 residues. Germline V gene sequence: CDR1 SGHTS, CDR2 YDEGEE. Deletions cut 0 bases from V and 4 bases from J, with 9 bases between. The CDR3 bases are TGTGCCAGCAGCTTGGTTACGGTTGCAGATACGCAGTATTTT. Protein: CASSLVTVADTQYF.

The V gene is TRBV27, the J gene TRBJ2-1; TRBD1 matches at 7 bases. V lost 5 bases and J lost 7; bases outside the gene matches: 8. CDR3 length: 14 amino acids. Germline lookup yields CDR1 MNHEY and CDR2 SMNVEV (reference sequence). CDR3 in DNA: TGTGCCAGCAGTCCTCCGGGACAGCCTAATGAGCAGTTCTTC. Protein: CASSPPGQPNEQFF.

Remarks on this clone: This specimen includes other DNA sequences encoding the same CDR3. The rearrangement uses TRBV7-2 and TRBJ1-1; TRBD1 is a possible D gene (5 bases). The germline V gene encodes CDR1 SGHTA and CDR2 FQGNSA. V lost 4 bases and J 4 bases, leaving 13 bases between the germline ends. This CDR3 contains 14 residues. The CDR3 nucleotides read TGTGCCAGCAGCTCCCAGGGAGGCGGCACTGAAGCTTTCTTT. It is translated as CASSSQGGGTEAFF.

The chain couples TRBV6-1 to TRBJ1-1; D is perhaps TRBD1 (6 bases). The V end was cut by 4 bases, the J end by 4 bases, with 10 bases between. Germline V lookup: CDR1 MNHNS, CDR2 SASEGT. There are 13 residues in the CDR3. DNA for the CDR3: TGTGCCAGCAGTGCTCTGGGGGCCACTGAAGCTTTCTTT. Its protein product is CASSALGATEAFF.

The chain has TRBV5-6 and TRBJ1-6; D may be TRBD1 (6 bases). The CDR3 has 13 residues. V was shortened by 4 bases and J by 13 bases, with 15 bases between the two germline ends. CDR1 is SGHDT, CDR2 YYEEEE, per germline. CDR3 DNA sequence: TGTGCCAGCAGCAATACACAGGGCTCCCCCCTCCACTTT. Its protein product is CASSNTQGSPLHF.

This chain uses TRBV28 with TRBJ1-2; TRBD1 agrees at 9 bases. The V segment lost 6 bases and the J segment 4 bases; nucleotides outside the gene matches: 6. The CDR3 runs 14 residues. Per the germline V gene, CDR1 is MDHEN and CDR2 is SYDVKM. CDR3 in amino acids: CASRLTGGTYGYTF. CDR3 in DNA: TGTGCCAGCAGATTGACAGGGGGAACCTATGGCTACACCTTC.

V gene TRBV5-4 combines with J gene TRBJ2-5; maybe TRBD2 (6 bases). This CDR3 is 14 amino acids long. Trimming shortened V by 4 bases and J by 9 bases, and 19 bases separated the two germline ends. Germline V lookup: CDR1 SGHNT, CDR2 YYREEE (reference sequence). CDR3 DNA: TGTGCCAGCAGCGTCCAGGGTAGCGGCTACGCCCAGTACTTC. Translation gives CASSVQGSGYAQYF.

J is TRBJ2-1 and V is TRBV28; 8 nucleotides line up with TRBD2. The ends lost 8 bases at V and 2 bases at J; junction bases unmatched: 5. Germline lookup yields CDR1 MDHEN and CDR2 SYDVKM. The CDR3 is made up of 14 amino acids. CDR3 region: CASEELAAYNEQFF. The CDR3 coding sequence is TGTGCCAGCGAGGAACTAGCGGCCTACAATGAGCAGTTCTTC. Together with reference TRBV28 and TRBJ2-1, the CDR3 gives the full variable domain: DVKVTQSSRYLVKRTGEKVFLECVQDMDHENMFWYRQDPGLGLRLIYFSYDVKMKEKGDIPEGYSVSREKKERFSLILESASTNQTSMYLCASEELAAYNEQFFGPGTRLTVL.

This sequence joins TRBV7-2 and TRBJ2-1, with 12 nucleotides matching TRBD2. After removal of 5 bases from V and 8 bases from J, the junction contained 10 bases not matched to a gene. The CDR3 consists of 16 residues. Germline assignment: CDR1 SGHTA and CDR2 FQGNSA. CDR3 DNA sequence: TGTGCCAGCAGCCCCGACAGACTAGCGGGAGTATATGAGCAGTTCTTC. This encodes CASSPDRLAGVYEQFF.

This clone is a singleton in its sample. Here the CDR3 reads CASRFQQVGTEAFF. CDR3 nucleotide sequence: TGTGCCAGCAGGTTTCAACAGGTTGGCACTGAAGCTTTCTTT. This chain links TRBV7-2 with TRBJ1-1; D perhaps matches TRBD1 (5 bases). CDR1 is SGHTA and CDR2 is FQGNSA in the germline V gene. V was trimmed by 6 bases and J by 4 bases, leaving 15 bases between them. CDR3 length: 14 amino acids.

The CDR3 sequence: CASSYGQGAGELFF. The CDR3 DNA follows: TGTGCCAGCAGTTACGGACAGGGGGCCGGGGAGCTGTTTTTT. This chain connects TRBV6-6 to TRBJ2-2; 10 bases match TRBD1. Germline V CDR1 and CDR2: MNHNY, SVGAGI (reference sequence). V was clipped by 2 bases and J by 6 bases; unmatched bases: 0. This CDR3 comprises 14 residues.

This clone was found once. The CDR3 here is CASSPRGQGSTDTQYF. As DNA, the CDR3 is TGTGCCAGCTCACCACGGGGACAGGGTAGCACAGATACGCAGTATTTT. The chain employs TRBV18 and TRBJ2-3; 9 nucleotides match TRBD1. The germline gives CDR1 KGHSH, CDR2 LQKENI. Unmatched junction bases numbered 2, after V lost 1 base and J lost 0 bases. The CDR3 is 16 residues long.

CDR3 bases: TGCGCCAGCAGCCAAGATGGGATCGTACTAGCGGGAGTGGGAGGAGAGACCCAGTACTTC. It specifies CASSQDGIVLAGVGGETQYF. V usage is TRBV4-1 and J usage is TRBJ2-5; 11 nucleotides match TRBD2. Germline CDR1 is MGHRA and CDR2 is YSYEKL. This CDR3 has 20 residues. Trimming at V came to 0 bases and at J to 4 bases, leaving 16 bases not matched to a gene.

CDR3 residues: CASSPQTSGGTDTQYF. CDR3 coding DNA: TGTGCCAGCAGCCCTCAGACTAGCGGAGGGACAGATACGCAGTATTTT. The chain combines TRBV7-2 with TRBJ2-3; 9 bases fit TRBD2. The V gene's germline CDR1 is SGHTA and CDR2 FQGNSA. There are 16 residues in the CDR3. With 5 bases clipped from V and 3 bases from J, the junction kept 9 bases outside the gene matches.

CDR3 sequence reads: CASSGQGTGELFF. As DNA, the CDR3 is TGTGCCAGTAGCGGACAGGGTACCGGGGAGCTGTTTTTT. V and J are TRBV19 and TRBJ2-2, with TRBD1 matching 8 bases. Germline V gene lookup returns CDR1 LNHDA and CDR2 SQIVND (reference sequence). V trimming: 6 bases; J trimming: 5 bases; junction bases outside the gene matches: 2. The CDR3 has 13 residues.

This clone appeared a single time. The gene calls are TRBV5-1 and TRBJ2-7, with D possibly matching TRBD1 (5 bases). CDR3 length equals 14 residues. Germline assignment: CDR1 SGHRS and CDR2 YFSETQ. V lost 7 bases to trimming and J lost 1 base, with 15 bases between them. CDR3 region: CASRETVTSYEQYF. CDR3 coding DNA: TGCGCCAGCCGCGAGACAGTTACATCCTACGAGCAGTACTTC.

V gene TRBV4-2 combines with J gene TRBJ1-1, with D maybe TRBD1 (6 bases). Germline values: CDR1 LGHNA, CDR2 YNFKEQ. The CDR3 has 13 residues. Trimming pared 5 bases from V and 8 bases from J, leaving 15 bases between. This chain's CDR3 is CASSLNIQGEAFF. The CDR3 region has the DNA TGTGCCAGCAGCTTAAACATACAGGGAGAAGCTTTCTTT.

The chain has TRBV10-3 and TRBJ2-1; 10 nucleotides line up with TRBD2. The CDR3 covers 14 residues. Germline CDR1 is ENHRY and CDR2 is SYGVKD. Trimming took 6 bases from V and 8 from J; bases not matched to a gene: 7. The CDR3 DNA is TGTGCCATCAGGATAACCGGGACTAGCGATGAGCAGTTCTTC. Its translation: CAIRITGTSDEQFF.

This clone has only a few counts. The V call is TRBV15, the J call TRBJ2-1; D is ambiguous. Trimming left V 0 bases short and J 0 bases short, with 9 bases between. Germline V gene data show CDR1 as LNHNV and CDR2 as YYDKDF (reference sequence). This CDR3 is 16 amino acids long. The CDR3 region is CATSRDTPGSYNEQFF. In nucleotides, the CDR3 is TGTGCCACCAGCAGAGATACACCCGGCTCCTACAATGAGCAGTTCTTC.

As for this clone: One end of the junction is discordant with germline, which a read error may explain. The chain is built from TRBV6-6 and TRBJ2-7; 7 positions match TRBD1. The CDR3 is 14 residues long. CDR1 and CDR2 from the germline V gene are MNHNY and SVGAGI (reference sequence). The CDR3 DNA reads as TGTGCCAGCAGCCCCGGGACAGCCTCCTCCGAGCAGTACTTC. Encoded protein: CASSPGTASSEQYF.

The chain uses TRBV7-6 and TRBJ2-5; TRBD2 might be the D (6 bases). The CDR3 runs to 14 residues. Germline V gives CDR1 SGHVS, CDR2 FNYEAQ. Trimming shortened V by 1 base and J by 5 bases, and 11 bases separated the two germline ends. The CDR3 spells CASSLDQEGETQYF. The DNA of the CDR3 is TGTGCCAGCAGCTTAGATCAGGAGGGGGAGACCCAGTACTTC.

This clone has only one observation. The V call is TRBV11-1, the J call TRBJ2-7; 9 bases map to TRBD1. Germline lookup yields CDR1 SGHAT and CDR2 FQDESV (reference sequence). The CDR3 is 13 amino acids. The V gene end was trimmed by 8 bases and the J gene end by 3 bases; junction bases not matched to a gene: 5. DNA of the CDR3: TGTGCCAGCCGGGACAGGGTAAGCTACGAGCAGTACTTC. Translated, it gives CASRDRVSYEQYF.

The chain carries TRBV6-6 and TRBJ2-5; the match to TRBD2 covers 7 bases. The germline V gene encodes CDR1 MNHNY and CDR2 SVGAGI (reference sequence). The CDR3 contains 14 residues. Trimming cost V 7 bases and J 2 bases; bases outside gene matches: 7. The DNA for the CDR3 is TGTGCCAGCAACCTGCTTAGCGGGCAAGAGACCCAGTACTTC. This gives the protein CASNLLSGQETQYF.

J is TRBJ2-7 and V is TRBV29-1, with a possible D match to TRBD2 (6 bases). V lost 5 bases and J 2 bases, leaving 10 bases between the germline ends. The CDR3 runs to 12 residues. Germline V gene sequence: CDR1 SQVTM, CDR2 ANQGSEA. CDR3 region: CSVSEGPYEQYF. DNA of the CDR3: TGCAGCGTTTCGGAGGGTCCCTACGAGCAGTACTTC.